The clone carrying this T cell receptor (beta chain) was found a few times. Time point noted: blood 2 weeks post-SBRT. Noted treatment: 15 Gy SBRT to primary tumor, nephrectomy 4 weeks later. Clear cell pathology was present in this patient's renal cell carcinoma. This sample was included in a study of radiation and T cells in renal cell carcinoma. Background on the study: Nephrectomy followed 15 Gy stereotactic body radiation by 4 weeks.

Sequencing used immunoSEQ multiplex PCR; TCRdb keeps in-frame clones, though not all of them. The sample has 70,000 to 100,000 clones; around 85% are singletons. The CDR3 sequence is 13 residues long. Germline V gene sequence: CDR1 ENHRY, CDR2 SYGVKD. After removal of 7 bases from V and 3 bases from J, the junction contained 4 bases not matched to a gene. J is TRBJ2-5 and V is TRBV10-3; 8 nucleotides agree with TRBD1. This sequence originates from a woman aged 50 to 60 with renal cell carcinoma. This specimen was blood, taken from a patient whose treatment included radiotherapy and nephrectomy. The CDR3 nucleotides read TGTGCCATCAAATCGGACAGGGAAGAGACCCAGTACTTC. This encodes CAIKSDREETQYF.